Below, 5 T cell receptor beta chains from the same sample are listed, as sequenced in a study of T cells after posttransplantation cyclophosphamide. Assay used: immunoSEQ multiplex PCR; TCRdb lists only in-frame clones, some missing. The sample has approximately 31,000 clones, none seen only once. Sequencing was carried out using PBMCs. The origin of the receptors is a woman aged 25-40 years in good health and a related stem cell transplant donor.

This clone was seen many times. This sequence joins TRBV6-4 and TRBJ1-5; D might be TRBD1 (5 bases). Trimming shortened V by 4 bases and J by 4 bases, and 17 bases separated the two germline ends. CDR1 is MRHNA and CDR2 is SNTAGT in the germline V gene. CDR3 size: 16 residues. The CDR3 loop reads CASSAQGGAGNQPQHF. In nucleotides, the CDR3 is TGTGCCAGCAGTGCCCAAGGAGGGGCCGGGAATCAGCCCCAGCATTTT.

Many counts were recorded for this clone. The chain has TRBV19 and TRBJ2-5, with TRBD2 matching over 9 bases. The CDR3 extends over 18 amino acids. CDR1 and CDR2 from the germline V gene are LNHDA and SQIVND (reference sequence). With V trimmed by 3 bases and J by 5 bases, 16 bases remained unmatched. CDR3 nucleotide sequence: TGTGCCAGTAGTATTGGGTTCGCTCGCGGGGGGGCCTTTGAGACCCAGTACTTC. Translated, it gives CASSIGFARGGAFETQYF.

The chain has TRBV18 and TRBJ1-5, with 10 positions matching TRBD1. The J segment lost 3 bases and the V segment lost 2 bases, leaving 4 bases of the junction unmatched. CDR3 size: 16 residues. Looked up from germline, CDR1 is KGHSH and CDR2 is LQKENI. CDR3 amino acids: CASSPAGTGVNQPQHF. The CDR3 DNA is TGTGCCAGCTCACCAGCCGGGACAGGGGTCAATCAGCCCCAGCATTTT.

In this sample, this clone is medium-sized. The chain employs TRBV6-2 or TRBV6-3 and TRBJ2-7, with 8 bases that match TRBD1. The ends lost 2 bases at V and 1 base at J; junction bases unmatched: 7. The germline CDR1 and CDR2 sequences are MNHEY and SVGEGT. The CDR3 is 16 amino acids. CDR3 sequence: CASSYSTRTGSYEQYF. Written as DNA, the CDR3 is TGTGCCAGCAGTTACAGCACGCGGACAGGGTCCTACGAGCAGTACTTC.

There are many counts of this clone. This chain uses TRBV19 with TRBJ1-1, with TRBD1 as a possible D gene (5 bases). V was trimmed by 8 bases and J by 4 bases, leaving 14 bases between them. Germline V gives CDR1 LNHDA, CDR2 SQIVND (reference sequence). The CDR3 extends over 13 amino acids. DNA for the CDR3: TGTGCCAGTGGAGCGTTAAGGGGCACTGAAGCTTTCTTT. It is translated as CASGALRGTEAFF.